The 31 T cell receptor beta chains below all came from one sample that was sequenced in a study of control samples from healthy donors and cancer patients. Clones were read by immunoSEQ multiplex PCR, and TCRdb kept only the in-frame ones, dropping some. The data contain 150,000 to 190,000 clones, about 93% of them singletons. The sample comprised blood. Receptors were obtained from a man aged 50-59 years in good health.

The chain joins TRBV10-2 to TRBJ1-5, with 9 bases aligning to TRBD1. The CDR3 length is 15 residues. The V and J ends lost 6 bases and 6 bases, in that order; junction bases with no gene match: 9. The V gene's germline CDR1 is WSHSY and CDR2 SAAADI. In nucleotides, the CDR3 is TGCGCCAGCAGCCCGGGACAGGGTGTATCTCAGCCCCAGCATTTT. Encoded protein: CASSPGQGVSQPQHF.

The chain combines TRBV6-5 with TRBJ1-1; D not resolved. Trimming removed 8 bases from V and 1 base from J, with 11 bases in between. The CDR3 totals 13 residues. The germline V gene has CDR1 MNHEY and CDR2 SVGAGI. CDR3 DNA sequence: TGTGCCAGCTTGAAGGGCTGGAACACTGAAGCTTTCTTT. This translates into CASLKGWNTEAFF.

The chain recombines TRBV18 with TRBJ1-1; D might be TRBD1 (6 bases). V lost 3 bases, J lost 1 base, and 6 bases lay in between. This CDR3 contains 13 residues. Germline assignment: CDR1 KGHSH and CDR2 LQKENI. CDR3: CASSPGQNTEAFF. In DNA form, the CDR3 reads TGTGCCAGCTCACCGGGACAGAACACTGAAGCTTTCTTT. The whole variable domain, remainder taken from reference TRBV18 and TRBJ1-1, is NAGVMQNPRHLVRRRGQEARLRCSPMKGHSHVYWYRQLPEEGLKFMVYLQKENIIDESGMPKERFSAEFPKEGPSILRIQQVVRGDSAAYFCASSPGQNTEAFFGQGTRLTVV.

The gene calls are TRBV5-1 and TRBJ2-5; weak D call: TRBD2 (5 bases). CDR3 length: 14 residues. The V and J ends lost 4 bases and 4 bases respectively, with 14 bases between them. Germline loops: CDR1 SGHRS, CDR2 YFSETQ. The CDR3 loop reads CASSRALRGETQYF. CDR3 DNA sequence: TGCGCCAGCAGCCGGGCCCTACGGGGAGAGACCCAGTACTTC.

The V and J genes are TRBV9 and TRBJ2-1; D is unresolved. Trimming cost V 0 bases and J 6 bases, with 7 bases left between them. Germline V gene data show CDR1 as SGDLS and CDR2 as YYNGEE. The CDR3 covers 13 residues. Here the CDR3 reads CASSVERLNEQFF. In nucleotides, the CDR3 is TGTGCCAGCAGCGTAGAACGCCTCAATGAGCAGTTCTTC.

The chain uses TRBV19 and TRBJ2-3; TRBD2 aligns across 9 bases. Trimming cost V 7 bases and J 3 bases; bases outside gene matches: 5. The CDR3 has 14 amino acids. CDR1 is LNHDA, CDR2 SQIVND, per germline (reference sequence). The CDR3: CASTETSGTDTQYF. CDR3 in DNA: TGTGCCAGTACCGAGACTAGCGGAACAGATACGCAGTATTTT.

The chain recombines TRBV12-3 or TRBV12-4 with TRBJ1-1; D not resolved. Trimming took 6 bases from V and 1 from J, leaving 9 bases between them. The CDR3 runs 13 residues. The chain's CDR3 is CASSFLENTEAFF. As DNA, the CDR3 is TGTGCCAGCAGCTTTTTGGAGAACACTGAAGCTTTCTTT.

This clone has a single count. CDR3 loop: CASSRDRGELFF. The DNA of the CDR3 is TGTGCCAGCAGTCGGGACAGGGGAGAACTGTTTTTT. V is TRBV12-3 or TRBV12-4 and J is TRBJ1-4; 10 bases align to TRBD1. The CDR3 is 12 amino acids. V gave up 5 bases and J gave up 12 bases; unmatched junction bases: 3.

The chain is built from TRBV14 and TRBJ2-1; D might be TRBD2 (6 bases). Germline V CDR1 and CDR2: SGHDN, FVKESK. V lost 0 bases and J lost 4, with 10 bases in between. This CDR3 spans 15 amino acids. This CDR3 reads CASSQDVGGYNEQFF. CDR3 bases: TGTGCCAGCAGCCAAGATGTAGGAGGGTACAATGAGCAGTTCTTC.

This chain uses TRBV3-1 (or the pseudogene TRBV3-2) with TRBJ2-1, with 8 bases matching TRBD2. The V gene end was trimmed by 4 bases and the J gene end by 0 bases; junction bases not matched to a gene: 5. Germline CDR1 reads LGHDT; CDR2 reads YNNKEL (reference sequence). The CDR3 spans 16 residues. In DNA, the CDR3 is TGTGCCAGCAGCCCCCGACTAGCGAGCTCCTACAATGAGCAGTTCTTC. This encodes CASSPRLASSYNEQFF.

The V gene is TRBV10-1, the J gene TRBJ2-1, with D possibly called TRBD1 or TRBD2 (5 bases each). V gave up 2 bases and J gave up 6 bases, with 17 bases separating them. Germline CDR1 is WNHNN and CDR2 is SYGVQD (reference sequence). The CDR3 spans 16 residues. CDR3 residues: CASSERGRRGVNEQFF. The CDR3 region has the DNA TGCGCCAGCAGTGAGAGGGGCAGGAGAGGGGTCAATGAGCAGTTCTTC.

The gene calls are TRBV2 and TRBJ1-3; D is ambiguous. This CDR3 has 12 residues. The ends were cut back, 7 bases at V and 0 bases at J, with 4 bases in the middle. Germline V lookup: CDR1 SNHLY, CDR2 FYNNEI. CDR3: CASINSGNTIYF. The CDR3 DNA reads TGTGCCAGCATCAACTCTGGAAACACCATATATTTT.

The chain is built from TRBV11-2 and TRBJ2-1; TRBD2 is a possible D gene (6 bases). The germline V gene has CDR1 SGHAT and CDR2 FQNNGV. The length of the CDR3 is 14 residues. Trimming shortened V by 6 bases and J by 5 bases, and 14 bases separated the two germline ends. CDR3 coding DNA: TGTGCCAGCAGGACCAAGCGGGCCGACAATGAGCAGTTCTTC. This sequence encodes CASRTKRADNEQFF.

This rearrangement joins TRBV6-5 to TRBJ2-5; D is ambiguous. Trimming removed 0 bases from V and 5 bases from J, with 4 bases in between. CDR3 size: 12 residues. Germline V gene data show CDR1 as MNHEY and CDR2 as SVGAGI. CDR3 sequence reads: CASSYSWETQYF. CDR3 nucleotides: TGTGCCAGCAGTTACTCGTGGGAGACCCAGTACTTC.

This rearrangement joins TRBV28 to TRBJ2-1; D is unclear. Germline CDR1 MDHEN, CDR2 SYDVKM. Trimming removed 6 bases from V and 5 bases from J, with 2 bases in between. The CDR3 totals 10 residues. The CDR3 is CASRNNEQFF. For the CDR3, the DNA is TGTGCCAGCAGAAACAATGAGCAGTTCTTC.

The chain uses TRBV2 and TRBJ1-1; no definite D call. Germline V gene sequence: CDR1 SNHLY, CDR2 FYNNEI. With 6 bases removed from V and 2 bases from J, the gap between germline ends came to 4 bases. The CDR3 runs to 11 residues. For the CDR3, the DNA is TGTGCCAGCAGACGCAACACTGAAGCTTTCTTT. Its translation: CASRRNTEAFF.

The rearrangement joins TRBV10-1 to TRBJ1-1; D not resolved. Germline V CDR1 and CDR2: WNHNN, SYGVQD (reference sequence). This CDR3 comprises 14 residues. V was trimmed by 3 bases and J by 3 bases, leaving 11 bases between them. Here the CDR3 DNA reads TGCGCCAGCAGTGATTCGGTGCGGGACACTGAAGCTTTCTTT. It specifies CASSDSVRDTEAFF.

The chain links TRBV20-1 to TRBJ1-1, with D unclear. The CDR3 totals 12 residues. CDR1 and CDR2 (germline): DFQATT, SNEGSKA (reference sequence). Trimming removed 3 bases from V and 4 bases from J, with 9 bases in between. CDR3 in amino acids: CSASRVSTEAFF. The CDR3 DNA sequence: TGCAGTGCTAGTAGGGTATCCACTGAAGCTTTCTTT.

The chain links TRBV27 to TRBJ2-4; D could derive from TRBD1 or TRBD2 (5 bases each). Germline V gene sequence: CDR1 MNHEY, CDR2 SMNVEV (reference sequence). The CDR3 has 17 amino acids. The V end lost 3 bases, the J end lost 2 bases, and 17 bases lay between the germline ends. The DNA for the CDR3 is TGTGCCAGCAGTTTGGGACGCAGTACCCTAACCAAAAACATTCAGTACTTC. Its translation: CASSLGRSTLTKNIQYF.

The rearrangement joins TRBV28 to TRBJ2-1; unclear D gene. Germline V CDR1 and CDR2: MDHEN, SYDVKM. CDR3 length: 15 residues. Trimming took 5 bases from V and 6 from J, leaving 17 bases between them. CDR3 bases: TGTGCCAGCAGTCCTCAGAGAGACCTTCTCAATGAGCAGTTCTTC. Translation gives CASSPQRDLLNEQFF.

This chain links TRBV29-1 with TRBJ1-1; D is ambiguous. V dropped 5 bases and J dropped 5 bases, with 12 bases sitting between them. The CDR3 loop spans 12 amino acids. CDR1 is SQVTM and CDR2 is ANQGSEA in the germline V gene. CDR3 sequence reads: CSVRSLGTEAFF. The CDR3 DNA follows: TGCAGCGTTAGGAGCCTTGGGACTGAAGCTTTCTTT.

The chain links TRBV5-4 to TRBJ2-5; D uncertain. Trimming removed 0 bases from V and 4 bases from J, with 10 bases in between. Looked up from germline, CDR1 is SGHNT and CDR2 is YYREEE (reference sequence). CDR3 length: 14 amino acids. The CDR3 spells CASSLVSQTETQYF. The CDR3 coding sequence is TGTGCCAGCAGCTTGGTCTCCCAAACAGAGACCCAGTACTTC.

J is TRBJ1-4 and V is TRBV6-5, with TRBD1 matching over 8 bases. The CDR3 has 14 residues. The J segment lost 6 bases and the V segment lost 4 bases, leaving 4 bases of the junction unmatched. Germline assignment: CDR1 MNHEY and CDR2 SVGAGI. Here the CDR3 DNA reads TGTGCCAGCAGTTTTACAGGGGGGGATGAAAAACTGTTTTTT. Protein: CASSFTGGDEKLFF.

The chain carries TRBV4-1 and TRBJ2-5, with D tentatively TRBD2 (6 bases). This CDR3 has 15 amino acids. Trimming shortened V by 0 bases and J by 5 bases, and 13 bases separated the two germline ends. Per the germline V gene, CDR1 is MGHRA and CDR2 is YSYEKL. CDR3 sequence (DNA): TGCGCCAGCAGCCAAGATGAACTAGCTGGCGAGACCCAGTACTTC. Protein sequence: CASSQDELAGETQYF.

The chain links TRBV6-5 to TRBJ2-1; the D gene is possibly TRBD1 (5 bases). This CDR3 has 13 residues. V was cut by 2 bases and J by 6 bases, with 8 bases left in between. Germline CDR1 reads MNHEY; CDR2 reads SVGAGI. In nucleotides, the CDR3 is TGTGCCAGCAGTTACACCAGGGCCAATGAGCAGTTCTTC. Translated, it gives CASSYTRANEQFF.

The chain employs TRBV28 and TRBJ2-1, with 13 bases matching TRBD2. CDR1 is MDHEN, CDR2 SYDVKM, per germline. There are 15 residues in the CDR3. The ends lost 8 bases at V and 6 bases at J; junction bases unmatched: 7. CDR3 DNA: TGTGCCAGCGGGACTAGCGGGATCGTCACCAATGAGCAGTTCTTC. This encodes CASGTSGIVTNEQFF.

The rearrangement links TRBV10-1 to TRBJ2-3; D may correspond to TRBD1 or TRBD2 (5 bases each). The CDR3 spans 16 residues. Trimming shortened V by 2 bases and J by 8 bases, and 20 bases separated the two germline ends. Germline V gene data show CDR1 as WNHNN and CDR2 as SYGVQD (reference sequence). The CDR3 DNA reads as TGCGCCAGCAGTGAGACCTCCGGGGCCCGTGGCGGTACGCAGTATTTT. As protein: CASSETSGARGGTQYF.

V gene TRBV5-6 combines with J gene TRBJ1-5; 8 bases are shared with TRBD1. Germline trimming cut 0 bases from V and 9 bases from J; bases unmatched to any gene: 8. CDR1 and CDR2 from the germline V gene are SGHDT and YYEEEE. CDR3 length: 15 amino acids. In DNA, the CDR3 is TGTGCCAGCAGCTTGGGGCAGGGGGCCGTCCCGCCCCAGCATTTT. It codes for CASSLGQGAVPPQHF.

The chain has TRBV25-1 and TRBJ1-6; D is ambiguous. Germline CDR1 and CDR2: MGHDK and SYGVNS. CDR3 length: 14 residues. The V end was cut by 4 bases, the J end by 4 bases, with 8 bases between. CDR3 region: CASSVTGYNSPLHF. The DNA for the CDR3 is TGTGCCAGCAGTGTCACTGGGTATAATTCACCCCTCCACTTT.

The gene calls are TRBV6-5 and TRBJ1-6; 7 positions agree with TRBD1. The CDR3 extends over 15 amino acids. Germline V lookup: CDR1 MNHEY, CDR2 SVGAGI. The junction had 3 bases not matched to a gene; V was cut back by 2 bases and J by 5 bases. CDR3 in DNA: TGTGCCAGCAGTTACGGACAGGTGGATAATTCACCCCTCCACTTT. Amino acids: CASSYGQVDNSPLHF.

A single count supports this clone. The chain carries TRBV6-6 and TRBJ1-1, with D unresolved. Germline-derived CDR1 and CDR2 are MNHNY and SVGAGI (reference sequence). The ends were cut back, 4 bases at V and 1 base at J, with 10 bases in the middle. The CDR3 spans 14 residues. The CDR3 bases are TGTGCCAGCAGTTCCCCCGTGGGGAACACTGAAGCTTTCTTT. Encoded protein: CASSSPVGNTEAFF.